The 13 T cell receptor beta chains given below trace back to one sample, sequenced in a study of T-cell reconstitution after alpha-beta-depleted transplantation in children. A TCRbeta library incorporating unique molecular identifiers was prepared. TCRdb ran MiXCR on the PCR reads and lists one entry per CDR3 protein. The profile shows about 1,000,000 distinct CDR3 sequences, roughly 31% of them singletons. The sample consisted of PBMCs, mostly from graft donor cells, taken 360 days after TCRalphabeta/CD19-depleted stem cell transplant. The receptors shown here come from a boy younger than two who had a stem cell transplant for SCID, so the T cells may come from the graft donor.

The CDR3 DNA follows: TGCAGTGCTATACAGACTCTCCACGAGCAGTACTTC. As protein: CSAIQTLHEQYF. The V gene is TRBV20-1, the J gene TRBJ2-7, with D unresolved. Trimming cost V 4 bases and J 5 bases, with 12 bases left between them. This CDR3 has 12 amino acids. Germline CDR1 reads DFQATT; CDR2 reads SNEGSKA (reference sequence).

This clonotype was counted a few times. The V and J genes are TRBV5-5 and TRBJ2-7; D gene unclear. This CDR3 region has 14 residues. Germline V gives CDR1 SGHKS, CDR2 YYEKEE (reference sequence). V lost 6 bases to trimming and J lost 2 bases, with 15 bases between them. The CDR3 here is CASKYYRSTYEQYF. CDR3 DNA sequence: TGTGCCAGCAAATATTACCGGAGCACCTACGAGCAGTACTTC.

The V and J genes are TRBV5-1 and TRBJ2-5; 7 nucleotides align to TRBD1. The CDR3 contains 15 residues. Germline CDR1 SGHRS, CDR2 YFSETQ. The V segment lost 0 bases and the J segment 0 bases; nucleotides outside the gene matches: 2. In nucleotides, the CDR3 is TGCGCCAGCAGCTTGGCGGGACAGTACCAAGAGACCCAGTACTTC. It is translated as CASSLAGQYQETQYF. The complete variable domain, with remaining parts taken from reference TRBV5-1 and TRBJ2-5, reads KAGVTQTPRYLIKTRGQQVTLSCSPISGHRSVSWYQQTPGQGLQFLFEYFSETQRNKGNFPGRFSGRQFSNSRSEMNVSTLELGDSALYLCASSLAGQYQETQYFGPGTRLLVL.

J is TRBJ2-4 and V is TRBV4-1, with D maybe TRBD2 (7 bases). Trimming left V 0 bases short and J 9 bases short, with 18 bases between. This CDR3 spans 16 amino acids. Germline V lookup: CDR1 MGHRA, CDR2 YSYEKL. The CDR3, as DNA: TGCGCCAGCAGCCAAGATTGGAGGGGGGGCCTAGGCATTCAGTACTTC. Protein: CASSQDWRGGLGIQYF.

At least ten counts were recorded for this clonotype. This chain connects TRBV29-1 to TRBJ2-7; 7 nucleotides align to TRBD2. Looked up from germline, CDR1 is SQVTM and CDR2 is ANQGSEA. V dropped 3 bases and J dropped 7; count of bases not matched to a gene: 6. This CDR3 spans 12 amino acids. The CDR3 nucleotides read TGCAGCGTTGAGGGGGGGATAGGGGAGCAGTACTTC. Its translation: CSVEGGIGEQYF.

The table lists this clonotype with a few counts. V is TRBV6-5 and J is TRBJ1-5; weak D call: TRBD1 (5 bases). CDR3 length equals 15 residues. V lost 0 bases and J 3 bases, leaving 9 bases between the germline ends. CDR1 and CDR2 from the germline V gene are MNHEY and SVGAGI. CDR3 residues: CASSYSWGANQPQHF. Here the CDR3 DNA reads TGTGCCAGCAGTTACTCATGGGGCGCCAATCAGCCCCAGCATTTT.

The rearrangement links TRBV5-5 to TRBJ1-4, with unresolved D. The germline V and J ends were trimmed by 2 bases and 8 bases, with 13 bases remaining between them. The germline V gene has CDR1 SGHKS and CDR2 YYEKEE (reference sequence). This CDR3 comprises 14 residues. CDR3 DNA sequence: TGTGCCAGCAGCTTCGGGCGGCAAGGCGAAAAACTGTTTTTT. Translated: CASSFGRQGEKLFF.

This chain uses TRBV7-2 with TRBJ1-1; D uncertain. Germline V lookup: CDR1 SGHTA, CDR2 FQGNSA. V was shortened by 5 bases and J by 1 base, with 11 bases between the two germline ends. The CDR3 consists of 14 residues. DNA of the CDR3: TGTGCCAGCAGCGCCAGACATGGGAACACTGAAGCTTTCTTT. Its protein product is CASSARHGNTEAFF.

CDR3 sequence: CASSQGGAPRETQYF. Here the CDR3 DNA reads TGTGCCAGCAGCCAGGGCGGGGCGCCTCGGGAGACCCAGTACTTC. The V and J genes are TRBV7-2 and TRBJ2-5; the D gene is possibly TRBD2 (6 bases). Germline CDR1 is SGHTA and CDR2 is FQGNSA. This CDR3 spans 15 amino acids. V gave up 5 bases and J gave up 5 bases, with 18 bases separating them.

In this sample, this clonotype turned up many times. V gene TRBV7-9 combines with J gene TRBJ1-5, with D hard to call. V lost 5 bases and J 4 bases, leaving 15 bases between the germline ends. CDR3 length: 15 residues. Germline V gene lookup returns CDR1 SEHNR and CDR2 FQNEAQ (reference sequence). CDR3 nucleotides: TGTGCCAGCAGCGTCGGGCATTCTACGAATCAGCCCCAGCATTTT. This encodes CASSVGHSTNQPQHF.

This clonotype was recorded a few times. This chain uses TRBV27 with TRBJ2-7, with 8 bases that match TRBD1. V gave up 2 bases and J gave up 4 bases; unmatched junction bases: 10. The CDR3 is 16 residues long. Germline values: CDR1 MNHEY, CDR2 SMNVEV (reference sequence). The CDR3 coding sequence is TGTGCCAGCAGTTTAGGGGTGGGGACAGGAAGATACGAGCAGTACTTC. It yields the protein CASSLGVGTGRYEQYF.

The chain carries TRBV2 and TRBJ2-7; 11 bases map to TRBD2. Germline lookup yields CDR1 SNHLY and CDR2 FYNNEI. The CDR3 is 14 residues long. J lost 0 bases, V lost 6 bases, and 1 base had no gene match. Here the CDR3 reads CASRGLADSYEQYF. CDR3 sequence (DNA): TGTGCCAGCAGGGGACTAGCGGACTCCTACGAGCAGTACTTC.

This clonotype was detected only a few times. The J gene is TRBJ2-3, the V gene TRBV2; 8 positions agree with TRBD2. Germline lookup yields CDR1 SNHLY and CDR2 FYNNEI. Trimming took 0 bases from V and 1 from J; bases not matched to a gene: 6. This CDR3 comprises 17 residues. For the CDR3, the DNA is TGTGCCAGCAGTGAAGCGCTTATTAGCGGGGGCACAGATACGCAGTATTTT. This sequence encodes CASSEALISGGTDTQYF.